Given below is one TCR beta chain in context. A read error may produce the germline difference seen at one junction end. These data are taken from a study of control samples from healthy donors and cancer patients. The method was immunoSEQ multiplex PCR; TCRdb's version includes in-frame clones alone and lacks a portion of them. The data show 75,000 to 95,000 clones, 90% seen once. The CDR3 is 13 amino acids. Germline V CDR1 and CDR2: SNHLY, FYNNEI. The origin of this receptor is a woman younger than 30 in good health. The sample comprised blood. This chain connects TRBV2 to TRBJ1-2; D call uncertain. The CDR3 sequence: CASSEGGRPSDNF. The CDR3 nucleotides are TGTGCCAGCAGTGAAGGGGGAAGACCCTCGGATAACTTC.